A single sample is the source of the 3 T cell receptor beta chains below, sequenced in a study of blood T cell repertoires in COVID-19. Assay: immunoSEQ multiplex PCR; the TCRdb copy retains only in-frame clones and omits some. The table has some 81,000 clones, about 95% seen once. Sequencing used peripheral blood. All receptors come from a human donor with active COVID-19. The donor label of this sample is uncertain.

The J gene is TRBJ2-3, the V gene TRBV7-9; D is possibly TRBD2 (6 bases). The CDR3 is 17 residues long. Germline V gene sequence: CDR1 SEHNR, CDR2 FQNEAQ (reference sequence). Trimming took off 5 bases at V and 6 bases at J, with 24 bases between the two ends. The CDR3 DNA follows: TGTGCCAGCAGCCCACACCGAGGGCGGGGATCGCACGATACGCAGTATTTT. Protein sequence: CASSPHRGRGSHDTQYF.

The chain couples TRBV25-1 to TRBJ1-2; 10 bases match TRBD1. Germline values: CDR1 MGHDK, CDR2 SYGVNS. Trimming removed 6 bases from V and 7 bases from J; junction bases left unmatched: 8. The CDR3 spans 14 residues. For the CDR3, the DNA is TGTGCCAGCAGGGAGACAGGGGGCTTTAGTGGCTACACCTTC. This encodes CASRETGGFSGYTF.

This clone has a single count. The chain recombines TRBV6-2 or TRBV6-3 with TRBJ2-1, with D possibly being TRBD2 (5 bases). This CDR3 region has 14 residues. V was pared by 4 bases and J by 5 bases, with 12 bases between. The V gene's germline CDR1 is MNHEY and CDR2 SVGEGT. CDR3 nucleotide sequence: TGTGCCAGCAGTTCTCAGGACTCTGACAATGAGCAGTTCTTC. Translation: CASSSQDSDNEQFF.